Below are 2 T cell receptor beta chains sequenced from a single sample in a study of cytomegalovirus exposure and HLA in healthy donors. 60 Vbeta and 13 Jbeta primers were used in PCR. Repertoires were generated with immunoSEQ multiplex PCR, while TCRdb's copy carries only in-frame clones and drops some. The sample shows about 150,000 clones, 78% of them seen only once. The sample taken for sequencing was PBMCs. These receptor sequences come from a woman in her fifties or sixties in good health and CMV-seropositive.

The chain employs TRBV7-2 and TRBJ1-2, with D perhaps TRBD1 (6 bases). The V and J ends lost 5 bases and 7 bases respectively, with 11 bases between them. This CDR3 has 12 amino acids. Germline V CDR1 and CDR2: SGHTA, FQGNSA. CDR3 coding DNA: TGTGCCAGCAGCCTACAGGGAGCTGGCTACACCTTC. It translates to CASSLQGAGYTF.

CDR3 amino acids: CASSRPHTSYEQYF. The CDR3 region has the DNA TGTGCCAGCAGTCGCCCCCACACCTCCTACGAGCAGTACTTC. The chain has TRBV28 and TRBJ2-7; D remains unclear. This CDR3 region has 14 residues. The germline gives CDR1 MDHEN, CDR2 SYDVKM. Trimming shortened V by 5 bases and J by 0 bases, and 11 bases separated the two germline ends. Complete variable domain (other parts from reference TRBV28 and TRBJ2-7): DVKVTQSSRYLVKRTGEKVFLECVQDMDHENMFWYRQDPGLGLRLIYFSYDVKMKEKGDIPEGYSVSREKKERFSLILESASTNQTSMYLCASSRPHTSYEQYFGPGTRLTVT.